Listed below are T cell receptor beta chains from one sample, sequenced in a study of cytomegalovirus exposure and HLA in healthy donors. TCRdb's copy holds only in-frame clones and misses some; the assay was immunoSEQ multiplex PCR. The sample contains around 140,000 clones, more than 75% of which appear only once. Sequenced: PBMCs. These receptors were taken from a man aged 18 to 30 in good health and CMV-seropositive. CDR3s include the opening cysteine and the closing phenylalanine or tryptophan. The order of the fields is J gene, V gene, D gene, clone size, CDR3 length, CDR3 DNA, CDR3 protein. The D gene is left open where the match is weak. Only part of the rows carry a size: once, few, many, or a class if the clone is expanded.

j_gene: TRBJ2-7; v_gene: TRBV6-5; d_gene: NA; abundance: NA; len: 15; CDR3nt: TGTGCCAGCAGTTACTCGATACCAGGATCCTACGAGCAGTACTTC; CDR3aa: CASSYSIPGSYEQYF
j_gene: TRBJ2-1; v_gene: TRBV7-3; d_gene: NA; abundance: NA; len: 13; CDR3nt: TGTGCCAGCAGCTTTGCCCCGGACAATGAGCAGTTCTTC; CDR3aa: CASSFAPDNEQFF
j_gene: TRBJ2-2; v_gene: TRBV27; d_gene: NA; abundance: NA; len: 15; CDR3nt: TGTGCCAGCAGTTCAACAGTATCGAACACCGGGGAGCTGTTTTTT; CDR3aa: CASSSTVSNTGELFF
j_gene: TRBJ2-3; v_gene: TRBV5-1; d_gene: TRBD2; abundance: once; len: 15; CDR3nt: TGCGCCAGCAGCTTGGTAGCGGGGGGGCGAGATACGCAGTATTTT; CDR3aa: CASSLVAGGRDTQYF
j_gene: TRBJ2-5; v_gene: TRBV29-1; d_gene: NA; abundance: NA; len: 13; CDR3nt: TGCAGCGCTGTTTCTCTGTATCAAGAGACCCAGTACTTC; CDR3aa: CSAVSLYQETQYF
j_gene: TRBJ1-1; v_gene: TRBV11-3; d_gene: NA; abundance: once; len: 14; CDR3nt: TGTGCCAGCAGCTCTGATCCACCCCGGACTGAAGCTTTCTTT; CDR3aa: CASSSDPPRTEAFF
j_gene: TRBJ1-5; v_gene: TRBV5-1; d_gene: NA; abundance: NA; len: 15; CDR3nt: TGCGCCAGCAGCTTGGAGGGGTTAAGCAATCAGCCCCAGCATTTT; CDR3aa: CASSLEGLSNQPQHF
j_gene: TRBJ1-3; v_gene: TRBV19; d_gene: NA; abundance: NA; len: 11; CDR3nt: TGTGCCAGTAGTTACGGGAACACCATATATTTT; CDR3aa: CASSYGNTIYF
j_gene: TRBJ2-2; v_gene: TRBV5-1; d_gene: NA; abundance: NA; len: 15; CDR3nt: TGCGCCAGCAGCTGGAAGGGGGCGAACACCGGGGAGCTGTTTTTT; CDR3aa: CASSWKGANTGELFF
j_gene: TRBJ2-7; v_gene: TRBV4-1; d_gene: TRBD2; abundance: NA; len: 16; CDR3nt: TGCGCCAGCAGCCAACGCGGACTAGCGGGAGTCTACGAGCAGTACTTC; CDR3aa: CASSQRGLAGVYEQYF
j_gene: TRBJ1-3; v_gene: TRBV15; d_gene: TRBD1; abundance: NA; len: 15; CDR3nt: TGTGCCACCAGCTCAAGGACAGGCTCTGGAAACACCATATATTTT; CDR3aa: CATSSRTGSGNTIYF
j_gene: TRBJ2-7; v_gene: TRBV2; d_gene: TRBD1; abundance: NA; len: 12; CDR3nt: TGTGCCAGCTCGGGACAGGGCTACGAGCAGTACTTC; CDR3aa: CASSGQGYEQYF
j_gene: TRBJ2-3; v_gene: TRBV27; d_gene: TRBD1; abundance: NA; len: 18; CDR3nt: TGTGCCAGCAGTTTACAGATACAGGGGGCGTCGAGGACAGATACGCAGTATTTT; CDR3aa: CASSLQIQGASRTDTQYF
j_gene: TRBJ2-7; v_gene: TRBV5-8; d_gene: NA; abundance: NA; len: 14; CDR3nt: TGTGCCAGCAGCGACTCAGGGTGGGGCTACGAGCAGTACTTC; CDR3aa: CASSDSGWGYEQYF
j_gene: TRBJ1-6; v_gene: TRBV23-1; d_gene: NA; abundance: once; len: 18; CDR3nt: TGCGCCAGCAGTCCCCCGAGACGGACAAAAGGGAAGAATTCACCCCTCCACTTT; CDR3aa: CASSPPRRTKGKNSPLHF
j_gene: TRBJ2-1; v_gene: TRBV6-6; d_gene: NA; abundance: NA; len: 14; CDR3nt: TGTGCCAGCAGTTACGAGCGGGTTAACAATGAGCAGTTCTTC; CDR3aa: CASSYERVNNEQFF
j_gene: TRBJ1-4; v_gene: TRBV5-6; d_gene: NA; abundance: NA; len: 14; CDR3nt: TGTGCCAGCAGCTTGGCGGGGATAAATGAAAAACTGTTTTTT; CDR3aa: CASSLAGINEKLFF
j_gene: TRBJ2-1; v_gene: TRBV7-3; d_gene: NA; abundance: NA; len: 17; CDR3nt: TGTGCCAGCATCCAGGACGAGCGGACCAACTCCTACAATGAGCAGTTCTTC; CDR3aa: CASIQDERTNSYNEQFF
j_gene: TRBJ2-3; v_gene: TRBV6-5; d_gene: NA; abundance: NA; len: 14; CDR3nt: TGTGCCAGCAGTTACTCGATATCAGAAACGCTCCAGTATTTT; CDR3aa: CASSYSISETLQYF
j_gene: TRBJ2-6; v_gene: TRBV7-2; d_gene: NA; abundance: NA; len: 16; CDR3nt: TGTGCCAGCAGCTTACCCACGAGGGCTGGGGCCAACGTCCTGACTTTC; CDR3aa: CASSLPTRAGANVLTF
j_gene: TRBJ1-4; v_gene: TRBV2; d_gene: TRBD1; abundance: NA; len: 14; CDR3nt: TGTGCCAGCGGACCGGGACAGCCTCCTGAAAAACTGTTTTTT; CDR3aa: CASGPGQPPEKLFF
j_gene: TRBJ2-7; v_gene: TRBV7-2; d_gene: NA; abundance: NA; len: 16; CDR3nt: TGTGCCAGCAGCTTACGAGAAAGCTTAGTTGCCTACGAGCAGTACTTC; CDR3aa: CASSLRESLVAYEQYF
j_gene: TRBJ2-3; v_gene: TRBV7-6; d_gene: NA; abundance: NA; len: 14; CDR3nt: TGTGCCAGCAGCTCGGACTTCAGTACAGATACGCAGTATTTT; CDR3aa: CASSSDFSTDTQYF
j_gene: TRBJ2-2; v_gene: TRBV29-1; d_gene: NA; abundance: once; len: 13; CDR3nt: TGCAGCGTTGAAAGAGAGAACACCGGGGAGCTGTTTTTT; CDR3aa: CSVERENTGELFF
j_gene: TRBJ2-7; v_gene: TRBV7-9; d_gene: NA; abundance: NA; len: 16; CDR3nt: TGTGCCAGCAGCCCGAATCTTATGGGGCTCCGCTACGAGCAGTACTTC; CDR3aa: CASSPNLMGLRYEQYF
j_gene: TRBJ2-1; v_gene: TRBV5-6; d_gene: NA; abundance: once; len: 12; CDR3nt: TGTGCCAGCAGCTTGCTGAGCTATGAGCAGTTCTTC; CDR3aa: CASSLLSYEQFF
j_gene: TRBJ2-7; v_gene: TRBV29-1; d_gene: TRBD1; abundance: NA; len: 12; CDR3nt: TGCAGCGTTGGGGACAGACAATACGAGCAGTACTTC; CDR3aa: CSVGDRQYEQYF
j_gene: TRBJ1-3; v_gene: TRBV4-1; d_gene: NA; abundance: NA; len: 13; CDR3nt: TGCGCCAGCAGCCAAGACGGTCCAAACACCATATATTTT; CDR3aa: CASSQDGPNTIYF
j_gene: TRBJ2-7; v_gene: TRBV18; d_gene: TRBD1; abundance: once; len: 16; CDR3nt: TGTGCCAGCTCACCAGCTCTCCGTGGGACAGCCCCCGAGCAGTACTTC; CDR3aa: CASSPALRGTAPEQYF
j_gene: TRBJ2-5; v_gene: TRBV2; d_gene: TRBD1; abundance: NA; len: 14; CDR3nt: TGTGCCAGCAGTGATCAGGGGGCTTTGGAGACCCAGTACTTC; CDR3aa: CASSDQGALETQYF
j_gene: TRBJ2-3; v_gene: TRBV29-1; d_gene: NA; abundance: once; len: 13; CDR3nt: TGCAGCGTTGGGGGCGGCGAGGAAGATACGCAGTATTTT; CDR3aa: CSVGGGEEDTQYF
j_gene: TRBJ2-1; v_gene: TRBV15; d_gene: NA; abundance: NA; len: 16; CDR3nt: TGTGCCACCAGCAGAGTTGTCAGACTAGGAGACAATGAGCAGTTCTTC; CDR3aa: CATSRVVRLGDNEQFF
j_gene: TRBJ2-1; v_gene: TRBV7-2; d_gene: TRBD2; abundance: NA; len: 15; CDR3nt: TGTGCCAGCAGCCTAGCGGGGGGGCGCTACAATGAGCAGTTCTTC; CDR3aa: CASSLAGGRYNEQFF
j_gene: TRBJ1-1; v_gene: TRBV5-6; d_gene: TRBD1; abundance: NA; len: 13; CDR3nt: TGTGCCAGCAGCTTGGCCAGGACAGGGAGGGCTTTCTTT; CDR3aa: CASSLARTGRAFF
j_gene: TRBJ2-6; v_gene: TRBV5-5; d_gene: NA; abundance: NA; len: 16; CDR3nt: TGTGCCAGCAGCTGGGGCCGGACACGGGGGGCCAACGTCCTGACTTTC; CDR3aa: CASSWGRTRGANVLTF
j_gene: TRBJ1-2; v_gene: TRBV7-2; d_gene: NA; abundance: NA; len: 13; CDR3nt: TGTGCCAGCAGCTTCAGCAGGGTCAGGAGCTACACCTTC; CDR3aa: CASSFSRVRSYTF
j_gene: TRBJ2-7; v_gene: TRBV7-2; d_gene: NA; abundance: NA; len: 16; CDR3nt: TGTGCCAGCAGCTTAAGTACGGGGCCATTACAGGGCGAGCAGTACTTC; CDR3aa: CASSLSTGPLQGEQYF
j_gene: TRBJ2-7; v_gene: TRBV6-5; d_gene: NA; abundance: NA; len: 15; CDR3nt: TGTGCCAGCAGTTACTCGAATCTAGTAGGATCCGAGCAGTACTTC; CDR3aa: CASSYSNLVGSEQYF